This entry features one T cell receptor (beta chain) sequence. Its specificity is not known. It was with 60 Vbeta and 13 Jbeta primers that the PCR ran. Data came from immunoSEQ multiplex PCR; TCRdb stores just in-frame clones and leaves some out. The repertoire includes over 120,000 clones, less than 85% of them detected once, and 2% to 2.5% sits in the top ten. This specimen belongs to a study of cytomegalovirus exposure and HLA in healthy donors. Study details: Approximately 85 million unique TCRs from HLA-typed donors were held in an early data release.

Study-wide results and limits: Clonal expansion was found to be greater in HLA-associated TCR beta chains than in equally common others in a later analysis. In a later analysis, TCR association rates varied by HLA locus: DRB1 most, HLA-C fewest.

Unmatched junction bases numbered 8, after V lost 4 bases and J lost 7 bases. The germline CDR1 and CDR2 sequences are SGDLS and YYNGEE. The CDR3 contains 14 residues. The chain joins TRBV9 to TRBJ1-2; 9 bases are a match to TRBD1. The sequenced sample consisted of PBMCs. The sequence was collected from a woman in her fifties or sixties in good health and CMV-seropositive. CDR3 bases: TGTGCCAGCAGCTCCGGGACAGGGAGTCGTGGCTACACCTTC. Translation gives CASSSGTGSRGYTF. The full variable domain, in which reference TRBV9 and TRBJ1-2 provide the parts outside the CDR3, is DSGVTQTPKHLITATGQRVTLRCSPRSGDLSVYWYQQSLDQGLQFLIQYYNGEERAKGNILERFSAQQFPDLHSELNLSSLELGDSALYFCASSSGTGSRGYTFGSGTRLTVV.